Sequencing of this T cell receptor (beta chain) was carried out in a study of metastatic and nonmetastatic thyroid tumors. As for the study in general: From malignant and benign thyroid patients, repertoires in blood and in tumor or nodule tissue were compared. Study results and limitations: Significantly higher TCR beta diversity was reportedly seen in malignant thyroid tumors than benign nodules, in blood and tumor.

This clone was seen more than once but under ten times. Its antigen is not known. There were no patients who had received any treatment before thyroid surgery. How the authors handled the data: A classifier for distant metastasis in papillary thyroid cancer was constructed using CDR3 differences observed across clinicopathological groups. TCRdb reprocessed the PCR reads via MiXCR. TCRdb's processing, not the authors' own work, is the source of the V and J calls. The repertoire holds over 5,000 clones, with 30% to 40% as singletons. CDR3 length equals 14 residues. Germline V lookup: CDR1 ENHRY, CDR2 SYGVKD. The ends were cut back, 8 bases at V and 0 bases at J, with 11 bases in the middle.

This sequence was found in a female donor with papillary thyroid cancer or a benign thyroid nodule (not recorded which). Some clones in this sample may be carry-over from other donors' samples. V and J are TRBV10-3 and TRBJ1-5; tentatively, D is TRBD1 (5 bases). Material for sequencing was adjacent normal tissue. CDR3 loop: CAIGTGDSNQPQHF. CDR3 DNA sequence: TGTGCCATCGGGACCGGTGATAGCAATCAGCCCCAGCATTTT.